This record looks at one T cell receptor beta chain sequence and its context. The antigen remains unidentified. Preparation of TRB cDNA libraries relied on 5' RACE carrying UMI labels. TCRdb re-analyzed the 5' RACE reads; it lists each CDR3 protein once, without DNA. The sample table includes under 50,000 distinct CDR3 sequences. This sample stems from a study of CXCR3-negative and CXCR3-positive naive CD8 T cells. Study outcomes and limitations: When CXCR3-positive naive cells were set against CXCR3-negative naive cells, the former had more hydrophobic TRB CDR3s.

From germline, CDR1 is MNHEY and CDR2 SMNVEV (reference sequence). The CDR3 is 12 residues long. The genes are TRBV27 and TRBJ2-7; there is no DNA to check the TCRdb D call of TRBD1. This TCR was sampled from a human donor in good health. Some clones in this sample may be carry-over from other donors' samples. Sequencing was carried out using naive CXCR3- CD8+ T cells from blood. This sample's subset: CD45RO-CCR7+CD27+CD95- naive CD8+ T cells lacking CXCR3 (TNR3-). This CDR3 reads CASSLGGFEQYF.